This passage covers 28 T cell receptor beta chains from one sample sequenced in a study of siplizumab effects on memory and regulatory T cells. Libraries were prepared by immunoSEQ multiplex PCR; TCRdb keeps only in-frame clonotypes and omits some of them. The sample shows tens of thousands of clones, approximately 89% of them seen only once. The specimen was Tregs sorted from blood. The receptors stem from a human donor in good health.

The genes are TRBV7-2 and TRBJ1-1; the D is unclear. Germline assignment: CDR1 SGHTA and CDR2 FQGNSA. The CDR3 covers 15 residues. Trimming stripped 1 base from V and 1 base from J, with 10 bases between. The CDR3 DNA reads as TGTGCCAGCAGCTTAGATACGAGGCCGAACACTGAAGCTTTCTTT. It specifies CASSLDTRPNTEAFF.

The chain has TRBV5-4 and TRBJ1-3; no clear D. Germline CDR1 and CDR2: SGHNT and YYREEE (reference sequence). The CDR3 spans 13 residues. The germline V and J ends were trimmed by 2 bases and 9 bases, with 12 bases remaining between them. CDR3 sequence: CASSFAGDGTIYF. The CDR3 coding sequence is TGTGCCAGCAGCTTCGCCGGAGATGGCACCATATATTTT.

The V gene is TRBV4-2, the J gene TRBJ2-7; TRBD1 is a possible D gene (5 bases). Trimming pared 0 bases from V and 2 bases from J, leaving 5 bases between. There are 13 residues in the CDR3. The germline CDR1 and CDR2 sequences are LGHNA and YNFKEQ. The CDR3 loop reads CASSQEQAYEQYF. The CDR3 DNA reads as TGTGCCAGCAGCCAAGAACAGGCCTACGAGCAGTACTTC.

The chain joins TRBV30 to TRBJ2-7; unclear D gene. Looked up from germline, CDR1 is GTSNPN and CDR2 is SVGIG (reference sequence). V was shortened by 1 base and J by 3 bases, with 7 bases between the two germline ends. The CDR3 runs to 12 residues. For the CDR3, the DNA is TGTGCCTGGAGTGAAAAGAGCTACGAGCAGTACTTC. It specifies CAWSEKSYEQYF.

J is TRBJ1-6 and V is TRBV4-1; 7 bases are a match to TRBD1. Germline trimming cut 2 bases from V and 8 bases from J; bases unmatched to any gene: 6. The CDR3 extends over 15 amino acids. Per the germline V gene, CDR1 is MGHRA and CDR2 is YSYEKL. Written as DNA, the CDR3 is TGCGCCAGCAGCCAAACAGGGGCCTTCTATTCACCCCTCCACTTT. It encodes CASSQTGAFYSPLHF.

The chain is built from TRBV5-4 and TRBJ1-2, with D perhaps TRBD1 (6 bases). V gave up 4 bases and J gave up 4 bases, with 20 bases separating them. CDR3 size: 16 residues. Germline CDR1 and CDR2: SGHNT and YYREEE (reference sequence). CDR3 nucleotide sequence: TGTGCCAGCAGCCCGGGGGCCCTCGGTCCCATCTATGGCTACACCTTC. This codes for CASSPGALGPIYGYTF. Together with reference TRBV5-4 and TRBJ1-2, the CDR3 gives the full variable domain: ETGVTQSPTHLIKTRGQQVTLRCSSQSGHNTVSWYQQALGQGPQFIFQYYREEENGRGNFPPRFSGLQFPNYSSELNVNALELDDSALYLCASSPGALGPIYGYTFGSGTRLTVV.

The chain recombines TRBV19 with TRBJ2-5, with D maybe TRBD1 (8 bases). Germline CDR1 and CDR2: LNHDA and SQIVND (reference sequence). Trimming cost V 4 bases and J 5 bases, with 26 bases left between them. The CDR3 is 18 amino acids. CDR3 sequence: CASSSGVNRGRGMETQYF. The CDR3 DNA reads TGTGCCAGTAGTAGTGGGGTCAACAGGGGGAGGGGAATGGAGACCCAGTACTTC.

This clone was seen a single time. The rearrangement uses TRBV6-5 and TRBJ2-2; 7 bases agree with TRBD2. Trimming took 2 bases from V and 8 from J; bases not matched to a gene: 5. CDR1 is MNHEY, CDR2 SVGAGI, per germline. This CDR3 is 14 amino acids long. The CDR3 loop is CASSYRGREGELFF. The CDR3 DNA reads as TGTGCCAGCAGTTACCGGGGGAGGGAAGGGGAGCTGTTTTTT.

V usage is TRBV27 and J usage is TRBJ1-1; tentative D call: TRBD1 (6 bases). The CDR3 totals 13 residues. Trimming pared 6 bases from V and 6 bases from J, leaving 14 bases between. Germline V lookup: CDR1 MNHEY, CDR2 SMNVEV (reference sequence). The CDR3: CASSSGGLAEAFF. The CDR3 DNA reads TGTGCCAGCAGCTCCGGGGGGCTCGCTGAAGCTTTCTTT.

In nucleotides, the CDR3 is TGTGCCAGCAGCTTAGGACTAGCGGGAGAGTTTTTCACCGGGGAGCTGTTTTTT. Amino acids: CASSLGLAGEFFTGELFF. This chain connects TRBV9 to TRBJ2-2; TRBD2 matches at 13 bases. Germline loops: CDR1 SGDLS, CDR2 YYNGEE. The CDR3 sequence is 18 residues long. Trimming removed 4 bases from V and 4 bases from J; junction bases left unmatched: 10.

This clone came up once. J is TRBJ2-7 and V is TRBV29-1, with D unclear. Trimming pared 4 bases from V and 0 bases from J, leaving 7 bases between. The germline gives CDR1 SQVTM, CDR2 ANQGSEA. This CDR3 spans 12 amino acids. In DNA, the CDR3 is TGCAGCGTTGGCCTGAGCTCCTACGAGCAGTACTTC. Protein: CSVGLSSYEQYF.

The chain links TRBV7-9 to TRBJ2-7; D remains unclear. The germline V gene has CDR1 SEHNR and CDR2 FQNEAQ (reference sequence). The V gene lost 0 bases and the J gene lost 5 bases, with 5 bases spanning the gap. This CDR3 has 12 residues. The CDR3 protein is CASSLARDEQYF. CDR3 sequence (DNA): TGTGCCAGCAGCTTAGCGCGAGACGAGCAGTACTTC.

The chain recombines TRBV4-1 with TRBJ2-5, with 9 bases aligning to TRBD2. Germline CDR1 reads MGHRA; CDR2 reads YSYEKL. V lost 4 bases and J lost 5; bases outside the gene matches: 8. There are 15 residues in the CDR3. The CDR3 loop reads CASSPYRTSVETQYF. The CDR3 DNA reads TGCGCCAGCAGCCCCTACCGGACTAGCGTTGAGACCCAGTACTTC.

Here the CDR3 DNA reads TGCGCCAGCAGCTTGGGAATGGCGCGGGAGACCCAGTACTTC. It encodes CASSLGMARETQYF. The chain has TRBV5-1 and TRBJ2-5, with D unclear. The germline V gene encodes CDR1 SGHRS and CDR2 YFSETQ. The CDR3 contains 14 residues. V was clipped by 0 bases and J by 5 bases, with 11 bases between them.

J is TRBJ2-1 and V is TRBV20-1; D might be TRBD2 (6 bases). Looked up from germline, CDR1 is DFQATT and CDR2 is SNEGSKA (reference sequence). The CDR3 length is 11 residues. V was pared by 3 bases and J by 9 bases, with 9 bases between. CDR3 DNA sequence: TGCAGTGCTAGTGGCGGGATTGAGCAGTTCTTC. This encodes CSASGGIEQFF.

The chain joins TRBV4-2 to TRBJ2-7; the match to TRBD1 covers 7 bases. Trimming at V came to 5 bases and at J to 2 bases, leaving 6 bases not matched to a gene. This CDR3 is built from 14 residues. Germline V gene data show CDR1 as LGHNA and CDR2 as YNFKEQ. In DNA form, the CDR3 reads TGTGCCAGCAGCTTATTGACAGGGACCTACGAGCAGTACTTC. Amino acid sequence: CASSLLTGTYEQYF.

The chain has TRBV27 and TRBJ2-7, with a tentative D call TRBD2 (6 bases). The CDR3 consists of 14 residues. Germline lookup yields CDR1 MNHEY and CDR2 SMNVEV (reference sequence). V was clipped by 4 bases and J by 4 bases, with 14 bases between them. CDR3 amino acids: CASSSERVGYEQYF. As DNA, the CDR3 is TGTGCCAGCAGTTCCGAGCGGGTCGGGTACGAGCAGTACTTC.

The chain links TRBV11-3 to TRBJ2-5, with TRBD1 identical over 9 bases. Near its end, the DNA agrees better with TRBJ2-7, so the J call may be wrong. The CDR3 is 16 amino acids. Germline V gene sequence: CDR1 SGHNT, CDR2 YENEEA. The CDR3 coding sequence is TGTGCCAGCAGCTCCGGTATAGGACAGGGGACCTACGAGCAGTACTTC. Its translation: CASSSGIGQGTYEQYF.

The J gene is TRBJ2-1, the V gene TRBV5-1, with D possibly matching TRBD1 (6 bases). Germline V gene data show CDR1 as SGHRS and CDR2 as YFSETQ. The germline V and J ends were trimmed by 0 bases and 2 bases, with 6 bases remaining between them. The CDR3 is 14 residues long. The CDR3 DNA is TGCGCCAGCAGCTTGGGGGGGCCCTACAATGAGCAGTTCTTC. Translated, it gives CASSLGGPYNEQFF.

The CDR3 loop is CASSLGGALNEQFF. For the CDR3, the DNA is TGCGCCAGCAGCTTGGGGGGTGCACTGAATGAGCAGTTCTTC. The chain carries TRBV5-1 and TRBJ2-1; D is unresolved. Trimming took 0 bases from V and 7 from J, leaving 11 bases between them. Germline V gives CDR1 SGHRS, CDR2 YFSETQ. The CDR3 is 14 residues long.

V is TRBV5-1 and J is TRBJ2-7; TRBD2 matches at 11 bases. J lost 3 bases, V lost 4 bases, and 6 bases had no gene match. Germline V gene sequence: CDR1 SGHRS, CDR2 YFSETQ. The CDR3 spans 15 residues. CDR3 bases: TGCGCCAGCAGCCCCGGGACTAGCGGACACTACGAGCAGTACTTC. Protein: CASSPGTSGHYEQYF. Supplemented by reference TRBV5-1 and TRBJ2-7, the full variable domain reads KAGVTQTPRYLIKTRGQQVTLSCSPISGHRSVSWYQQTPGQGLQFLFEYFSETQRNKGNFPGRFSGRQFSNSRSEMNVSTLELGDSALYLCASSPGTSGHYEQYFGPGTRLTVT.

The V call is TRBV7-9, the J call TRBJ1-1, with 7 bases lining up with TRBD1. This CDR3 spans 13 amino acids. V dropped 6 bases and J dropped 1; count of bases not matched to a gene: 2. The germline V gene has CDR1 SEHNR and CDR2 FQNEAQ (reference sequence). This CDR3 is CASRYRGNTEAFF. CDR3 DNA sequence: TGTGCCAGCAGGTACAGGGGGAACACTGAAGCTTTCTTT.

As regards this clone: One end of the junction varies from germline; a read error may be responsible. J is TRBJ2-7 and V is TRBV6-4; D unresolved. The CDR3 has 11 amino acids. Germline loops: CDR1 MRHNA, CDR2 SNTAGT. The CDR3 DNA reads TGTGCCAGCAGTGACTCGAGCCTGCACTGCTTC. It codes for CASSDSSLHCF.

This clone was seen more than once but under ten times. V gene TRBV2 combines with J gene TRBJ2-1, with D unresolved. The ends were cut back, 6 bases at V and 9 bases at J, with 15 bases in the middle. This CDR3 has 13 amino acids. In germline, CDR1 is SNHLY, CDR2 FYNNEI. The CDR3 DNA reads TGTGCCAGCAGCGCACCGTTTGAACCTGAGCAGTTCTTC. Amino acids: CASSAPFEPEQFF.

The rearrangement links TRBV19 to TRBJ1-4; TRBD1 is a possible D gene (5 bases). V shed 2 bases and J shed 7 bases, with 11 bases lying between them. The CDR3 runs 14 residues. Per the germline V gene, CDR1 is LNHDA and CDR2 is SQIVND (reference sequence). In DNA form, the CDR3 reads TGTGCCAGTAGTATAATAGGGGCGGCTGAAAAACTGTTTTTT. This translates into CASSIIGAAEKLFF. The variable domain in full, with the rest retrieved from reference TRBV19 and TRBJ1-4, is DGGITQSPKYLFRKEGQNVTLSCEQNLNHDAMYWYRQDPGQGLRLIYYSQIVNDFQKGDIAEGYSVSREKKESFPLTVTSAQKNPTAFYLCASSIIGAAEKLFFGSGTQLSVL.

V is TRBV19 and J is TRBJ2-3; 8 nucleotides align to TRBD1. CDR3 length: 13 amino acids. Unmatched junction bases numbered 8, after V lost 4 bases and J lost 11 bases. Germline CDR1 is LNHDA and CDR2 is SQIVND (reference sequence). CDR3 coding DNA: TGTGCCAGTAGTAGACCAGGGGGCCGGATGCAGTATTTT. It encodes CASSRPGGRMQYF.

The chain uses TRBV5-1 and TRBJ2-6; D remains unclear. Germline CDR1 is SGHRS and CDR2 is YFSETQ. Trimming removed 0 bases from V and 0 bases from J, with 7 bases in between. The CDR3 loop spans 16 amino acids. CDR3 protein: CASSLAQSSGANVLTF. For the CDR3, the DNA is TGCGCCAGCAGCTTGGCCCAGAGCTCTGGGGCCAACGTCCTGACTTTC. Supplemented by reference TRBV5-1 and TRBJ2-6, the full variable domain reads KAGVTQTPRYLIKTRGQQVTLSCSPISGHRSVSWYQQTPGQGLQFLFEYFSETQRNKGNFPGRFSGRQFSNSRSEMNVSTLELGDSALYLCASSLAQSSGANVLTFGAGSRLTVL.

V and J are TRBV6-1 and TRBJ2-1; 9 positions match TRBD2. V lost 6 bases and J lost 12; bases outside the gene matches: 9. The germline V gene encodes CDR1 MNHNS and CDR2 SASEGT. This CDR3 region has 13 residues. The CDR3 loop reads CASRDGGRAWQFF. DNA for the CDR3: TGTGCCAGCAGGGACGGCGGGAGGGCCTGGCAGTTCTTC.